A selection of T cell receptor beta chains follows, all from one sample in a study of blood T cell repertoires in COVID-19. The table came from immunoSEQ multiplex PCR; TCRdb's copy has only in-frame clones and leaves some out. The table has some 250,000 clones, around 90% seen once. The sample was peripheral blood. Receptors originate from a woman in her thirties with acute or convalescent COVID-19. CDR3s include the opening cysteine and the closing phenylalanine or tryptophan. D genes are given only for firm matches. Rows give clone size only sometimes, using once, few, many, or a class for an expanded clone.

NA,17,NA,TRBV10-1,TRBJ2-7,CASSEILLPLSSYEQYF,TGCGCCAGCAGTGAGATTCTCCTCCCCCTCAGCTCCTACGAGCAGTACTTC
NA,14,NA,TRBV7-2,TRBJ2-7,CASSVPTVSYEQYF,TGTGCCAGCAGCGTCCCTACCGTCTCCTACGAGCAGTACTTC
NA,15,TRBD1,TRBV3-1/TRBV3-2,TRBJ1-2,CASSPPRTGDYGYTF,TGTGCCAGCAGCCCCCCCCGGACAGGGGACTATGGCTACACCTTC
NA,15,NA,TRBV7-2,TRBJ2-1,CASSHREGPSNEQFF,TGTGCCAGCAGTCACAGGGAGGGGCCCAGCAATGAGCAGTTCTTC
once,16,TRBD2,TRBV6-5,TRBJ2-1,CASSYTGGTTYNEQFF,TGTGCCAGCAGTTACACGGGAGGGACGACCTACAATGAGCAGTTCTTC
once,14,TRBD1,TRBV6-5,TRBJ1-2,CASSRDSLSYGYTF,TGTGCCAGCAGTAGGGACAGTTTATCCTATGGCTACACCTTC
NA,15,TRBD1,TRBV5-6,TRBJ2-3,CASSPQGAATDTQYF,TGTGCCAGCAGCCCCCAGGGGGCGGCCACAGATACGCAGTATTTT
NA,13,TRBD1,TRBV15,TRBJ2-7,CATGTGRSYEQYF,TGTGCCACGGGGACAGGGCGCTCCTACGAGCAGTACTTC
NA,12,NA,TRBV9,TRBJ2-3,CASSLVEGTQYF,TGTGCCAGCAGCCTGGTGGAGGGTACGCAGTATTTT
few,14,TRBD1,TRBV11-2,TRBJ1-6,CASSLRQGITPLHF,TGTGCCAGCAGTCTACGACAGGGTATTACACCCCTCCACTTT
NA,15,TRBD1,TRBV5-6,TRBJ1-2,CASSRLGDSRYGYTF,TGTGCCAGCAGCCGCTTAGGGGACAGCAGATATGGCTACACCTTC
NA,14,NA,TRBV7-9,TRBJ2-3,CASSPRGMTDTQYF,TGTGCCAGCAGCCCTCGCGGGATGACAGATACGCAGTATTTT
NA,13,NA,TRBV30,TRBJ1-1,CAWSVQQGTEAFF,TGTGCCTGGAGTGTACAACAGGGTACTGAAGCTTTCTTT
once,14,TRBD2,TRBV6-5,TRBJ2-3,CASSYTLAGNTQYF,TGTGCCAGCAGTTACACGCTAGCGGGAAATACGCAGTATTTT
NA,19,TRBD2,TRBV5-1,TRBJ2-7,CASSRGLAAPSWTTYEQYF,TGCGCCAGCAGCCGCGGACTAGCGGCACCATCGTGGACCACCTACGAGCAGTACTTC
NA,13,NA,TRBV29-1,TRBJ2-1,CSVDIISYNEQFF,TGCAGCGTGGACATTATCTCCTACAATGAGCAGTTCTTC
NA,14,TRBD2,TRBV5-4,TRBJ2-5,CASSSGGDGETQYF,TGTGCCAGCAGCTCCGGGGGGGACGGGGAGACCCAGTACTTC
NA,13,NA,TRBV30,TRBJ1-5,CAWTSKGDQPQHF,TGTGCCTGGACCTCGAAGGGGGACCAGCCCCAGCATTTT
NA,13,TRBD1,TRBV12-3/TRBV12-4,TRBJ2-5,CASSLAQGGTQYF,TGTGCCAGCAGTTTAGCACAGGGGGGGACCCAGTACTTC
NA,15,NA,TRBV11-3,TRBJ2-5,CASSSTGPGGETQYF,TGTGCCAGCAGCTCAACCGGGCCCGGAGGAGAGACCCAGTACTTC
NA,14,NA,TRBV4-2,TRBJ2-3,CASSQGGAADTQYF,TGTGCCAGCAGCCAAGGCGGTGCGGCAGATACGCAGTATTTT
NA,12,NA,TRBV6-5,TRBJ2-2,CASRLSVGELFF,TGTGCCAGCAGGCTATCTGTCGGGGAGCTGTTTTTT
once,17,TRBD1,TRBV7-2,TRBJ2-1,CASSFHSGTGSWNEQFF,TGTGCCAGCAGCTTTCACTCCGGGACAGGTTCGTGGAATGAGCAGTTCTTC
NA,15,TRBD1,TRBV25-1,TRBJ1-6,CASSEGQGRYSPLHF,TGTGCCAGCAGTGAGGGACAGGGGCGGTATTCACCCCTCCACTTT
NA,14,NA,TRBV27,TRBJ1-1,CASSPMNRNTEAFF,TGTGCCAGCAGTCCTATGAACAGGAACACTGAAGCTTTCTTT
NA,14,NA,TRBV11-2,TRBJ1-1,CASSRTGMNTEAFF,TGTGCCAGCAGCCGAACAGGGATGAACACTGAAGCTTTCTTT
once,14,TRBD1,TRBV6-6,TRBJ1-5,CASSYGDRYEPQHF,TGTGCCAGCAGTTACGGGGACAGGTACGAGCCCCAGCATTTT
NA,21,TRBD2,TRBV7-6,TRBJ2-1,CASSLEATASGRLRPYNEQFF,TGTGCCAGCAGCTTAGAAGCGACCGCTAGCGGGAGATTGAGACCCTACAATGAGCAGTTCTTC
NA,17,TRBD1,TRBV2,TRBJ1-1,CASSLRTGWGMNTEAFF,TGTGCCAGCAGCCTGAGGACAGGGTGGGGGATGAACACTGAAGCTTTCTTT
NA,16,NA,TRBV7-9,TRBJ2-1,CASSSPRTGRDNEQFF,TGTGCCAGCAGCTCACCAAGAACAGGTCGGGACAATGAGCAGTTCTTC
NA,13,NA,TRBV19,TRBJ1-5,CASSIPGYQPQHF,TGTGCCAGTAGTATCCCGGGTTACCAGCCCCAGCATTTT